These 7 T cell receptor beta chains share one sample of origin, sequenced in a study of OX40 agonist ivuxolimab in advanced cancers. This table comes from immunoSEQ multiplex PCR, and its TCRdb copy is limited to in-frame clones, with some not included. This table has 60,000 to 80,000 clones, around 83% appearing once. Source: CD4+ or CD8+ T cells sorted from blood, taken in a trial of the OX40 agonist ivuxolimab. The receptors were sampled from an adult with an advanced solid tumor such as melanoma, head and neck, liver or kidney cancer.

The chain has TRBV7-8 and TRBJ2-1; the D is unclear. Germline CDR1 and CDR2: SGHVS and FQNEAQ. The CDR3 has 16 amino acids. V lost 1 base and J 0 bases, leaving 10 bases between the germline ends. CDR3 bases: TGTGCCAGCAGCTTAGTCGACACCTTCTCCTACAATGAGCAGTTCTTC. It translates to CASSLVDTFSYNEQFF. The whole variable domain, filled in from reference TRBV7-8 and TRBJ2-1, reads GAGVSQSPRYKVAKRGQDVALRCDPISGHVSLFWYQQALGQGPEFLTYFQNEAQLDKSGLPSDRFFAERPEGSVSTLKIQRTQQEDSAVYLCASSLVDTFSYNEQFFGPGTRLTVL.

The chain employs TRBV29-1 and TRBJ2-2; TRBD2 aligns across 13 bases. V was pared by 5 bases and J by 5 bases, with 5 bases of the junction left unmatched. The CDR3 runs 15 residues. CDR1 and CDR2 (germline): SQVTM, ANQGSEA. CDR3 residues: CSVQTSGRYTGELFF. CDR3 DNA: TGCAGCGTTCAGACTAGCGGGAGGTATACCGGGGAGCTGTTTTTT.

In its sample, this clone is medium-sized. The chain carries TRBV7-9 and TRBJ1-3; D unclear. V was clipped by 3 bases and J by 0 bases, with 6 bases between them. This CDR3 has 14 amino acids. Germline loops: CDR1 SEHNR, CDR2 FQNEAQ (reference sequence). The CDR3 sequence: CASSLQASGNTIYF. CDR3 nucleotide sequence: TGTGCCAGCAGCTTGCAGGCCTCTGGAAACACCATATATTTT. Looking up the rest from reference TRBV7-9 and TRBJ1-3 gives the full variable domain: DTGVSQNPRHKITKRGQNVTFRCDPISEHNRLYWYRQTLGQGPEFLTYFQNEAQLEKSRLLSDRFSAERPKGSFSTLEIQRTEQGDSAMYLCASSLQASGNTIYFGEGSWLTVV.

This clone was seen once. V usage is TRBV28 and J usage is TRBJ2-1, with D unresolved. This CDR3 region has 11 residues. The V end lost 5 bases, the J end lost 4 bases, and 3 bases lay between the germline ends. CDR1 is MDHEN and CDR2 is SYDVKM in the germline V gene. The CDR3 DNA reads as TGTGCCAGCAGTCATTACAATGAGCAGTTCTTC. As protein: CASSHYNEQFF.

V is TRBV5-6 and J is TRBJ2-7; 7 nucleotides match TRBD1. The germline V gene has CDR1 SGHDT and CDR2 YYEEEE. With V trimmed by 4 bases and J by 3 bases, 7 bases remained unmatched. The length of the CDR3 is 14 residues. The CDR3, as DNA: TGTGCCAGCAGCGCCGACAGGGAGCTCTACGAGCAGTACTTC. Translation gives CASSADRELYEQYF.

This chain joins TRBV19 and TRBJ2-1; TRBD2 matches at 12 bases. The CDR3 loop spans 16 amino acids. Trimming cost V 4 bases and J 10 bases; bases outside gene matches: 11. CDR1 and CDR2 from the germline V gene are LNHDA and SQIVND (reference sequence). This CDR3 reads CASSTRLAGDLGEQFF. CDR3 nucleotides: TGTGCCAGTAGTACCCGACTAGCGGGGGACCTAGGGGAGCAGTTCTTC.

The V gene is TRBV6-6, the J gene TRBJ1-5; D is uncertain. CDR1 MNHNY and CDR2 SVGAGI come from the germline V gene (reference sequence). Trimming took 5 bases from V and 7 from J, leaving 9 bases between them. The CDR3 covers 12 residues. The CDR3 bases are TGTGCCAGCAGTCCCCCCTCCCAGCCCCAGCATTTT. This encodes CASSPPSQPQHF.